This T cell receptor beta chain was identified during a study of shared clonotypes between healthy human individuals. Here immunoSEQ multiplex PCR was the method, and the copy in TCRdb shows in-frame clones only, minus some. The sample lists roughly 1,500,000 clones; approximately 98.5% were seen once. Germline lookup yields CDR1 LNHDA and CDR2 SQIVND (reference sequence). The CDR3 consists of 13 residues. The ends were cut back, 3 bases at V and 4 bases at J, with 8 bases in the middle. Material for sequencing was naive CD4+ T cells sorted from blood. Sample subset: CD45RA+ positively selected. The rearrangement uses TRBV19 and TRBJ2-3, with D unresolved. The sequence came from a man aged 30 to 45 in good health. DNA for the CDR3: TGTGCCAGTAGTATCGAGGTTTCAGATACGCAGTATTTT. Encoded protein: CASSIEVSDTQYF.